This T cell receptor (beta chain) was observed in a study of blood T cell repertoires in COVID-19. In the study overall: COVID-19 samples, acute and convalescent, were from the United States, Italy and Spain. From T cells, B-cell-depleted T cells, or PBMCs came the material, which was cDNA or gDNA.

The V end was cut by 9 bases, the J end by 8 bases, with 16 bases between. CDR3 size: 12 residues. Germline lookup yields CDR1 SNHLY and CDR2 FYNNEI. This clone has only a few counts. As handled by the study authors: By means of reference gene primer amplification, nucleated cell counts were estimated. Generated by immunoSEQ multiplex PCR, the TCRdb table keeps only in-frame clones and is missing some. The D gene and trimming were derived from the DNA, and the V and J assignments and clone size from that table. The profile shows about 180,000 clones, 80% to 90% of them singletons. The TCR was taken from a man aged 55 to 70 with acute or convalescent COVID-19. Sequencing was done on a sample of peripheral blood. The rearrangement links TRBV2 to TRBJ1-2; tentatively, D is TRBD1 (5 bases). CDR3 in amino acids: CASRGTSSGYTF. The CDR3 nucleotides are TGTGCCAGTCGGGGGACCTCAAGCGGCTACACCTTC.